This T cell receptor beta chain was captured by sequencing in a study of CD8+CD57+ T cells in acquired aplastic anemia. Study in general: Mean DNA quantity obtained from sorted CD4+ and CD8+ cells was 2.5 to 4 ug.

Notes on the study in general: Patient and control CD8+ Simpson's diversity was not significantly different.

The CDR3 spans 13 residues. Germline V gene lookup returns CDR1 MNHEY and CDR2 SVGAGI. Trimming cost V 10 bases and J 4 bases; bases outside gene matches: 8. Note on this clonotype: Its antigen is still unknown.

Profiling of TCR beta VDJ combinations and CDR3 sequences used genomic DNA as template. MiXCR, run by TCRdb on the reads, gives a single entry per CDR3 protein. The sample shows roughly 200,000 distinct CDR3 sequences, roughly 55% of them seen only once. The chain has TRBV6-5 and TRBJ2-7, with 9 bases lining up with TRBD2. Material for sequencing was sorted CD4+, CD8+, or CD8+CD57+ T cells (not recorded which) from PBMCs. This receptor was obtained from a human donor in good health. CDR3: CATRLAGRYEQYF. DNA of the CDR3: TGTGCCACCCGTCTAGCGGGAAGGTACGAGCAGTACTTC.